The rows below give T cell receptor beta chains drawn from one sample of a study of cytomegalovirus exposure and HLA in healthy donors. Profiling relied on immunoSEQ multiplex PCR, and the TCRdb table lists in-frame clones only, not all of them. The sample comprises about 140,000 clones, about three quarters of which are singletons, and roughly 1.7% rests with the top ten. Sequenced: PBMCs. The receptors come from a woman under 40 in good health and CMV-seronegative. Both conserved end residues are trimmed from each CDR3. Fields, in order: clone size, V gene, CDR3 protein. Part of the rows lack a size; the others show once, few, many or a class for expanded clones.

once	TRBV5-1	ASSLMTDTGELF
.	TRBV7-9	ASSLTGGWDTQY
.	TRBV7-9	SSSSFSGGPYEQY
few	TRBV6-5	ASSYSGGTQY
once	TRBV30	AWSKTDSNTEAF
.	TRBV5-1	ASSLAQSSYEQY
once	TRBV19	ASSRGDELTDTQY
.	TRBV6-6	ASSKTGETNTIY
few	TRBV6-6	ASRGQGTGNTIY
few	TRBV7-9	ASSPGQLNTEAF
once	TRBV20-1	SAPIYNEQF
.	TRBV4-2	ASSQPSGGRTDTQY
.	TRBV5-4	ASSPGTGQKETQY
.	TRBV5-4	ASSQGQGVRLSYNEQF
.	TRBV7-9	ASSSGGGYEQY
many	TRBV6-5	ASSYLRTGGGETQY
.	TRBV7-9	SSSLLGEKLF
.	TRBV28	ASSLIDGRGDTQY
once	TRBV6-1	ASSPGPAPGDTQY
.	TRBV7-8	ASSLDRELQPQH
.	TRBV5-1	ASSLLGRANYGYT
.	TRBV6-5	ASRGAGGVHEQY
.	TRBV5-1	ASSFKQGFTGETQY
few	TRBV2	ASSEGLAYNEQF
.	TRBV6-4	ASSDNRDTGELF
.	TRBV6-1	ASSELAGSEAF
few	TRBV7-9	SSSRGQEEGDQPQH
.	TRBV7-7	ASSPTWGGADTQY
few	TRBV2	ASSEESTPQH
.	TRBV4-2	ASSQEAGLTNYGYT
few	TRBV30	AWSPGQPFTDTQY
.	TRBV28	ASSQNSPLH
once	TRBV28	ASTLAGGFSSTDTQY
.	TRBV5-1	ASSQGLAGVDTQY
.	TRBV7-9	ASSRGDGTPYFNEQF
.	TRBV10-3	AIRLAGGRVDTQY
.	TRBV4-1	ASSLRAGDEQY
.	TRBV28	ASSSGGPGTEAF
.	TRBV7-6	ASSLGGTGDWETQY
once	TRBV30	AWSAGTSTDTQY
.	TRBV19	ASSVPHGTLMNTEAF
few	TRBV25-1	ASSTVETQY
.	TRBV4-2	ASSRTRSSDQY
.	TRBV6-5	ASRPGQGVEQY
.	TRBV4-1	ASSQGRGPKQEPQH
.	TRBV20-1	SASSYETQY
.	TRBV27	ASSLYGTGTGELF
.	TRBV19	ASSPSQDRDYGYT
.	TRBV5-1	ASSFGTDPYEQY
.	TRBV28	ASSSLPRQGGQPQH
.	TRBV5-5	ASSGDRGSSYNSPLH
.	TRBV7-2	ASSPKGAQGYGYT
.	TRBV6-1	ASRITEDSEAF
.	TRBV7-2	ANLGGSGGDGANVLT